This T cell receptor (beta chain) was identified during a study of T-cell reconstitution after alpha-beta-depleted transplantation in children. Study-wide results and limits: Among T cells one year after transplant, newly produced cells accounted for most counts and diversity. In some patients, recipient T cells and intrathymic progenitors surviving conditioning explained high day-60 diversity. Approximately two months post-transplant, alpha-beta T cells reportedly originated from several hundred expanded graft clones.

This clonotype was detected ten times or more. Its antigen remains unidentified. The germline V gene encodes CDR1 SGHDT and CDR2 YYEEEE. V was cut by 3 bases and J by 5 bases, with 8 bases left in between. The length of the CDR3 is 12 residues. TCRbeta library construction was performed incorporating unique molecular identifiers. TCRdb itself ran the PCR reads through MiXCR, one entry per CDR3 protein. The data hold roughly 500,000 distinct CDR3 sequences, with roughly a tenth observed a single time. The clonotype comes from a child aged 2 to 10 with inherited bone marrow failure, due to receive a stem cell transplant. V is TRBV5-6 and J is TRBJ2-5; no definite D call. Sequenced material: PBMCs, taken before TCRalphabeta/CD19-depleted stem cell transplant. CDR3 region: CASSSAGETQYF. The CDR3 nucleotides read TGTGCCAGCAGCTCCGCCGGGGAGACCCAGTACTTC.